This T cell receptor beta chain originates from a study of blood T cell repertoires in COVID-19. The wider study: The study drew acute and convalescent COVID-19 samples from the United States, Italy and Spain.

This clone was observed a handful of times. Authors' analysis steps: Estimation of nucleated cell counts was performed using reference gene primer amplification. Method: immunoSEQ multiplex PCR; TCRdb's copy keeps in-frame clones and lacks some. V, J and clone size reflect that table, while D and trimming were determined from the DNA. Of 250,000 to 300,000 clones detected, about 88% appear once; the ten largest clones hold roughly 12%. Germline V gene data show CDR1 as SGDLS and CDR2 as YYNGEE. CDR3 length equals 16 residues. Unmatched junction bases numbered 7, after V lost 4 bases and J lost 0 bases. Seattle's enrolled individuals joined amid active infection and were then monitored longitudinally.

The chain has TRBV9 and TRBJ2-5, with 9 positions matching TRBD1. The specimen was peripheral blood. This TCR came from a woman in her 30s with COVID-19, enrolled during active disease. The CDR3 DNA follows: TGTGCCAGCAGCCTCCGGGACAGGGAGTACCAAGAGACCCAGTACTTC. Its protein product is CASSLRDREYQETQYF.